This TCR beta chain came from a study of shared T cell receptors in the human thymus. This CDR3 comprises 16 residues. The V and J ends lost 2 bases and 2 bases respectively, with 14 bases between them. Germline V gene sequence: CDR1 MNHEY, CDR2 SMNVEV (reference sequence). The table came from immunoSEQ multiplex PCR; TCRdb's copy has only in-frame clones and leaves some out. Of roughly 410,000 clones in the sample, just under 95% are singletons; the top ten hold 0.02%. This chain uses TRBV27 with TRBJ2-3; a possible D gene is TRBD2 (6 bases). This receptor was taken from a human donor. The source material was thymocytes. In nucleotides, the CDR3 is TGTGCCAGCAGTTTAATGGGCGGGCGGGACACAGATACGCAGTATTTT. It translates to CASSLMGGRDTDTQYF.